What follows are 28 T cell receptor beta chains derived from one specimen sequenced in a study of blood T cell repertoires in COVID-19. Clones were read by immunoSEQ multiplex PCR, and TCRdb kept only the in-frame ones, dropping some. The table has some 340,000 clones, 85% seen once. Sequencing was performed on peripheral blood. The source of these receptors is a woman aged 18-35 years with acute or convalescent COVID-19.

The chain links TRBV2 to TRBJ2-1, with a tentative D call TRBD1 (6 bases). This CDR3 has 15 residues. V lost 6 bases and J 2 bases, leaving 14 bases between the germline ends. Germline V gives CDR1 SNHLY, CDR2 FYNNEI. The CDR3 DNA sequence: TGTGCCAGCAGCGATTATAGGACAGCCTACAATGAGCAGTTCTTC. Encoded protein: CASSDYRTAYNEQFF.

The genes are TRBV20-1 and TRBJ2-1; 8 nucleotides match TRBD2. With V trimmed by 3 bases and J by 3 bases, 4 bases remained unmatched. The V gene's germline CDR1 is DFQATT and CDR2 SNEGSKA (reference sequence). This CDR3 is 14 amino acids long. CDR3 in amino acids: CSASFGGGYNEQFF. In DNA, the CDR3 is TGCAGTGCTAGTTTCGGGGGGGGCTACAATGAGCAGTTCTTC.

This clone was found once. This rearrangement joins TRBV9 to TRBJ2-5; D gene unclear. The CDR3 has 17 amino acids. Germline CDR1 reads SGDLS; CDR2 reads YYNGEE. V was trimmed by 4 bases and J by 2 bases, leaving 21 bases between them. The CDR3 reads CASSPRGPSSPQETQYF. CDR3 sequence (DNA): TGTGCCAGCAGCCCCCGCGGCCCATCCTCCCCACAAGAGACCCAGTACTTC.

The chain is built from TRBV2 and TRBJ2-1; TRBD2 might be the D (5 bases). The CDR3 has 11 residues. Germline V gene lookup returns CDR1 SNHLY and CDR2 FYNNEI. The germline V and J ends were trimmed by 8 bases and 3 bases, with 5 bases remaining between them. The CDR3 nucleotides read TGTGCCAGCGGACTCTACAATGAGCAGTTCTTC. Protein product: CASGLYNEQFF. The full variable domain, its missing parts supplied by reference TRBV2 and TRBJ2-1, is EPEVTQTPSHQVTQMGQEVILRCVPISNHLYFYWYRQILGQKVEFLVSFYNNEISEKSEIFDDQFSVERPDGSNFTLKIRSTKLEDSAMYFCASGLYNEQFFGPGTRLTVL.

The gene calls are TRBV3-1 (or the pseudogene TRBV3-2) and TRBJ1-3, with D unresolved. Trimming stripped 1 base from V and 4 bases from J, with 5 bases between. Germline V gene sequence: CDR1 LGHDT, CDR2 YNNKEL (reference sequence). The CDR3 contains 13 residues. CDR3 protein: CASSQVEGNTIYF. CDR3 DNA sequence: TGTGCCAGCAGCCAAGTGGAGGGAAACACCATATATTTT.

This chain links TRBV5-6 with TRBJ2-1, with 9 bases aligning to TRBD2. Germline trimming cut 0 bases from V and 8 bases from J; bases unmatched to any gene: 6. The CDR3 contains 15 residues. Germline V gene data show CDR1 as SGHDT and CDR2 as YYEEEE. The CDR3 is CASSLGSGGFYEQFF. The CDR3 bases are TGTGCCAGCAGCTTGGGAAGCGGGGGGTTCTATGAGCAGTTCTTC.

This clone was seen only once. The chain joins TRBV2 to TRBJ2-2, with 13 nucleotides matching TRBD2. This CDR3 is 17 amino acids long. Germline CDR1 is SNHLY and CDR2 is FYNNEI. J was trimmed by 3 bases and V by 4 bases; bases with no gene match: 5. For the CDR3, the DNA is TGTGCCAGCAGTGTACTAGCGGGAGGGTTTGACACCGGGGAGCTGTTTTTT. This codes for CASSVLAGGFDTGELFF.

V and J are TRBV3-1 (or the pseudogene TRBV3-2) and TRBJ1-5; a weak D match, TRBD1 (5 bases). The ends were cut back, 3 bases at V and 2 bases at J, with 11 bases in the middle. The CDR3 runs 15 residues. Germline V gives CDR1 LGHDT, CDR2 YNNKEL (reference sequence). The CDR3 nucleotides read TGTGCCAGCAGCCATAGAACAGGAGGCAATCAGCCCCAGCATTTT. Residues: CASSHRTGGNQPQHF.

The chain employs TRBV28 and TRBJ1-5, with D possibly being TRBD1 (5 bases). The CDR3 spans 13 residues. Looked up from germline, CDR1 is MDHEN and CDR2 is SYDVKM. Trimming took off 6 bases at V and 9 bases at J, with 15 bases between the two ends. The CDR3: CASRSGTSGPQHF. CDR3 in DNA: TGTGCCAGCAGAAGCGGGACCTCTGGGCCCCAGCATTTT.

The V gene is TRBV28, the J gene TRBJ1-3; no clear D. The CDR3 covers 15 residues. Looked up from germline, CDR1 is MDHEN and CDR2 is SYDVKM. Trimming left V 5 bases short and J 2 bases short, with 13 bases between. The CDR3 region is CASSPSVVAGNTIYF. CDR3 nucleotide sequence: TGTGCCAGCAGTCCGTCGGTTGTCGCTGGAAACACCATATATTTT.

The chain recombines TRBV5-1 with TRBJ2-3; 10 nucleotides match TRBD1. The CDR3 runs 16 residues. Looked up from germline, CDR1 is SGHRS and CDR2 is YFSETQ. The trim removed 0 bases at V and 2 bases at J, leaving 3 bases unmatched. For the CDR3, the DNA is TGCGCCAGCAGCTTGGGCGACAGGGGGCCCACAGATACGCAGTATTTT. Protein: CASSLGDRGPTDTQYF.

This clone appeared a single time. This sequence joins TRBV7-9 and TRBJ2-1; possible D gene TRBD1, 5 bases. From germline, CDR1 is SEHNR and CDR2 FQNEAQ (reference sequence). V was clipped by 0 bases and J by 10 bases, with 13 bases between them. CDR3 length equals 14 residues. In nucleotides, the CDR3 is TGTGCCAGCAGCTTAGCGGGGCCGGTCGAGGAGCAGTTCTTC. Encoded protein: CASSLAGPVEEQFF.

This clone was detected once. CDR3 region: CASSSNRVLENQPQHF. The CDR3 DNA reads TGTGCCAGCAGCAGCAACAGGGTTTTGGAAAATCAGCCCCAGCATTTT. The V call is TRBV21-1, the J call TRBJ1-5; the table's D call, TRBD1, was not checked against the DNA. TRBV21-1 is recorded as a pseudogene. The CDR3 contains 16 residues.

The J gene is TRBJ2-1, the V gene TRBV19; no clear D. This CDR3 is 15 amino acids long. V lost 1 base and J 6 bases, leaving 13 bases between the germline ends. Germline V gene sequence: CDR1 LNHDA, CDR2 SQIVND (reference sequence). Here the CDR3 reads CASSIGAPGSNEQFF. The DNA for the CDR3 is TGTGCCAGTAGTATAGGGGCCCCCGGAAGCAATGAGCAGTTCTTC.

This clone was seen a handful of times. CDR3 protein: CASIFGGTNQPQHF. The CDR3 DNA follows: TGTGCCAGTATATTCGGGGGGACCAATCAGCCCCAGCATTTT. The chain joins TRBV19 to TRBJ1-5, with D perhaps TRBD1 (5 bases). This CDR3 comprises 14 residues. Trimming cost V 7 bases and J 3 bases, with 13 bases left between them. Germline V gives CDR1 LNHDA, CDR2 SQIVND (reference sequence).

This chain links TRBV24-1 with TRBJ2-1, with 8 bases identical to TRBD2. V lost 4 bases to trimming and J lost 7 bases; unmatched junction nucleotides: 8. CDR1 KGHDR and CDR2 SFDVKD come from the germline V gene. The CDR3 loop spans 15 amino acids. The CDR3 spells CATSDLGTRGNEQFF. CDR3 bases: TGTGCCACCAGTGACCTTGGGACTAGAGGGAATGAGCAGTTCTTC.

This clone was found once. The chain has TRBV6-4 and TRBJ1-3; tentative D call: TRBD1 (5 bases). The V gene lost 2 bases and the J gene lost 4 bases, with 18 bases spanning the gap. Germline lookup yields CDR1 MRHNA and CDR2 SNTAGT. CDR3 length: 17 residues. CDR3 protein: CASSDPTRQGVGNTIYF. The CDR3 DNA sequence: TGTGCCAGCAGTGACCCCACCCGCCAAGGGGTCGGAAACACCATATATTTT.

This clone was detected once. The V call is TRBV28, the J call TRBJ2-5; TRBD2 might be the D (6 bases). V was cut by 5 bases and J by 3 bases, with 13 bases left in between. The CDR3 is 14 amino acids. Germline V lookup: CDR1 MDHEN, CDR2 SYDVKM. The CDR3 bases are TGTGCCAGCAGTCCCAGCGGGCAAGAAGAGACCCAGTACTTC. This gives the protein CASSPSGQEETQYF.

J is TRBJ1-2 and V is TRBV12-5; the match to TRBD1 covers 7 bases. With 7 bases clipped from V and 6 bases from J, the junction kept 8 bases outside the gene matches. Germline V lookup: CDR1 LGHNT, CDR2 FRNRAP. CDR3 length: 13 amino acids. This chain's CDR3 is CASAEIQGNGYTF. Written as DNA, the CDR3 is TGTGCTAGTGCCGAGATACAGGGGAATGGCTACACCTTC. The full variable domain, its missing parts supplied by reference TRBV12-5 and TRBJ1-2, is DARVTQTPRHKVTEMGQEVTMRCQPILGHNTVFWYRQTMMQGLELLAYFRNRAPLDDSGMPKDRFSAEMPDATLATLKIQPSEPRDSAVYFCASAEIQGNGYTFGSGTRLTVV.

V gene TRBV6-5 combines with J gene TRBJ2-7; 8 nucleotides match TRBD2. Germline V gives CDR1 MNHEY, CDR2 SVGAGI. Trimming at V came to 3 bases and at J to 4 bases, leaving 8 bases not matched to a gene. This CDR3 is 15 amino acids long. This CDR3 is CASSYRVRGGYEQYF. The CDR3 bases are TGTGCCAGCAGTTATCGGGTCCGGGGGGGGTACGAGCAGTACTTC.

Concerning this clone: Other DNA variants within this sample encode the same CDR3. The chain carries TRBV7-3 and TRBJ1-2, with TRBD1 matching over 9 bases. This CDR3 region has 13 residues. V was clipped by 5 bases and J by 8 bases; unmatched bases: 6. From germline, CDR1 is SGHTA and CDR2 FQGTGA. The CDR3 sequence: CASSPDRGYGYTF. The CDR3 region has the DNA TGTGCCAGCAGCCCGGACAGGGGCTACGGCTACACCTTC.

V gene TRBV3-1 (or the pseudogene TRBV3-2) combines with J gene TRBJ2-5, with 7 positions matching TRBD1. This CDR3 has 16 residues. Germline trimming cut 2 bases from V and 5 bases from J; bases unmatched to any gene: 11. Germline V CDR1 and CDR2: LGHDT, YNNKEL (reference sequence). CDR3 in amino acids: CASSQMGTDPVETQYF. DNA for the CDR3: TGTGCCAGCAGCCAAATGGGGACAGACCCTGTGGAGACCCAGTACTTC.

The CDR3 spells CASSGLRSPLHF. The DNA for the CDR3 is TGTGCCAGCAGTGGTCTCAGATCACCCCTCCACTTT. This sequence joins TRBV2 and TRBJ1-6; D unresolved. Germline values: CDR1 SNHLY, CDR2 FYNNEI. Trimming left V 4 bases short and J 10 bases short, with 8 bases between. The CDR3 spans 12 residues.

Regarding this clone: The same CDR3 can be traced to other DNA sequences in this sample. The chain recombines TRBV7-9 with TRBJ1-1; TRBD1 agrees at 7 bases. Per the germline V gene, CDR1 is SEHNR and CDR2 is FQNEAQ (reference sequence). The junction had 5 bases not matched to a gene; V was cut back by 5 bases and J by 5 bases. This CDR3 has 13 amino acids. The CDR3 protein is CASSPQGGTEAFF. CDR3 nucleotides: TGTGCCAGCAGCCCTCAGGGGGGAACTGAAGCTTTCTTT.

V gene TRBV10-1 combines with J gene TRBJ1-1, with no clear D. V lost 0 bases and J lost 8, with 13 bases in between. The CDR3 length is 14 residues. Germline loops: CDR1 WNHNN, CDR2 SYGVQD (reference sequence). Here the CDR3 reads CASSESSRRLEAFF. The CDR3 DNA follows: TGCGCCAGCAGTGAGTCATCCCGCAGGTTAGAAGCTTTCTTT.

The chain joins TRBV25-1 to TRBJ1-2; 10 bases map to TRBD1. Germline V gene lookup returns CDR1 MGHDK and CDR2 SYGVNS. This CDR3 is built from 13 residues. J lost 6 bases, V lost 7 bases, and 5 bases had no gene match. The CDR3 is CASTPTGGNGYTF. In DNA form, the CDR3 reads TGTGCCAGCACGCCGACAGGGGGCAATGGCTACACCTTC.

The chain uses TRBV6-6 and TRBJ1-4, with no clear D. The germline CDR1 and CDR2 sequences are MNHNY and SVGAGI (reference sequence). Trimming took 6 bases from V and 4 from J, leaving 9 bases between them. This CDR3 is built from 13 residues. The CDR3 region is CASRLSFNEKLFF. The CDR3 DNA follows: TGTGCCAGCAGGCTATCCTTTAATGAAAAACTGTTTTTT.

Only one count was recorded for this clone. The chain recombines TRBV9 with TRBJ2-1, with 7 positions matching TRBD2. Germline CDR1 reads SGDLS; CDR2 reads YYNGEE. Trimming cost V 3 bases and J 5 bases; bases outside gene matches: 8. This CDR3 has 15 residues. The CDR3 here is CASSGRGIGNNEQFF. The CDR3 DNA is TGTGCCAGCAGCGGGCGGGGGATTGGGAACAATGAGCAGTTCTTC.